The source of this T cell receptor beta chain is a study of blood T cell repertoires in COVID-19. This clone appeared once. The method was immunoSEQ multiplex PCR; TCRdb's version includes in-frame clones alone and lacks a portion of them. The sample includes 150,000 to 200,000 clones, roughly 81% of them seen just once. The V gene's germline CDR1 is SGHAT and CDR2 FQNNGV. Deletions cut 1 base from V and 5 bases from J, with 6 bases between. The CDR3 sequence is 13 residues long. The chain combines TRBV11-2 with TRBJ2-1; D ambiguous. What was sequenced was peripheral blood. This sequence was found in a woman between 45 and 60 years old with COVID-19, enrolled during active disease. The CDR3 DNA follows: TGTGCCAGCAGCTTAGGTTTCAACAATGAGCAGTTCTTC. Translation gives CASSLGFNNEQFF. The variable domain in full, with the rest retrieved from reference TRBV11-2 and TRBJ2-1, is EAGVAQSPRYKIIEKRQSVAFWCNPISGHATLYWYQQILGQGPKLLIQFQNNGVVDDSQLPKDRFSAERLKGVDSTLKIQPAKLEDSAVYLCASSLGFNNEQFFGPGTRLTVL.